These 26 T cell receptor beta chains were sequenced from one sample in a study of blood T cell repertoires in COVID-19. The method was immunoSEQ multiplex PCR; TCRdb's version includes in-frame clones alone and lacks a portion of them. The sample records over 250,000 clones, approximately 89% being singletons. The sample comprised PBMCs or T cells enriched from blood (not recorded which). The receptor source for this set is a woman aged 60 to 75 who had recovered from COVID-19.

The genes are TRBV12-3 or TRBV12-4 and TRBJ1-6, with D possibly TRBD1 on 5 matching bases. This CDR3 region has 13 residues. V lost 5 bases, J lost 13 bases, and 15 bases lay in between. Here the CDR3 reads CASSTRQTSPLHF. The CDR3 nucleotides read TGTGCCAGCAGTACAAGACAGACCTCGCCCCTCCACTTT.

The table lists this clone with a few counts. The genes are TRBV11-3 and TRBJ2-1, with 11 positions matching TRBD2. J gave up 4 bases and V 0 bases, and 2 bases lay outside the gene matches. Germline V CDR1 and CDR2: SGHNT, YENEEA. CDR3 length: 16 residues. CDR3 sequence reads: CASSLDGTSGYNEQFF. The CDR3 nucleotides read TGTGCCAGCAGCTTAGATGGGACTAGCGGTTACAATGAGCAGTTCTTC.

The CDR3 DNA reads TGTGCCAGCAGCTTAGTGGGACTAGCTTACAATGAGCAGTTCTTC. Its protein product is CASSLVGLAYNEQFF. The V gene is TRBV7-2, the J gene TRBJ2-1; TRBD2 agrees at 9 bases. V shed 1 base and J 4 bases; nucleotides not matched to a gene: 2. The CDR3 runs to 15 residues. The germline V gene has CDR1 SGHTA and CDR2 FQGNSA.

J is TRBJ2-7 and V is TRBV7-9; 7 bases line up with TRBD2. This CDR3 is built from 15 residues. The V segment lost 5 bases and the J segment 3 bases; nucleotides outside the gene matches: 10. From germline, CDR1 is SEHNR and CDR2 FQNEAQ (reference sequence). CDR3 sequence (DNA): TGTGCCAGCAGCCCCCCGGGAGGTCTTGGCTACGAGCAGTACTTC. Encoded protein: CASSPPGGLGYEQYF.

The CDR3 DNA reads as TGCGCCAGCAGCTTAGACTTCTTGAACACCGGGGAGCTGTTTTTT. Its protein is CASSLDFLNTGELFF. V usage is TRBV5-1 and J usage is TRBJ2-2; D not certain. This CDR3 region has 15 residues. The ends were cut back, 2 bases at V and 1 base at J, with 9 bases in the middle. Germline CDR1 reads SGHRS; CDR2 reads YFSETQ.

Of note for this clone: One junction end disagrees with the germline gene, perhaps due to a read error. The rearrangement joins TRBV5-1 to TRBJ2-2; tentatively, D is TRBD2 (6 bases). CDR3 length: 15 residues. Per germline, CDR1 SGHRS and CDR2 YFSETQ. The CDR3 sequence: CASSLAGEITRELFF. The CDR3 DNA reads TGCGCCAGCAGCTTGGCGGGGGAGATCACCCGGGAGCTGTTTTTT.

The chain joins TRBV5-1 to TRBJ1-1; TRBD1 might be the D (5 bases). V lost 7 bases to trimming and J lost 5 bases, with 12 bases between them. The CDR3 totals 12 residues. Germline lookup yields CDR1 SGHRS and CDR2 YFSETQ. The DNA of the CDR3 is TGCGCCAGCGCCCAACCAGGGACTGAAGCTTTCTTT. Residues: CASAQPGTEAFF.

V and J are TRBV15 and TRBJ2-4, with a weak D call TRBD2 (6 bases). The length of the CDR3 is 13 residues. V lost 4 bases and J lost 6, with 10 bases in between. In germline, CDR1 is LNHNV, CDR2 YYDKDF (reference sequence). Here the CDR3 reads CATSKGRGNIQYF. DNA for the CDR3: TGTGCCACCAGCAAGGGGCGGGGAAACATTCAGTACTTC.

The chain combines TRBV2 with TRBJ2-7; D is possibly TRBD1 (6 bases). The CDR3 has 16 residues. In germline, CDR1 is SNHLY, CDR2 FYNNEI. V was clipped by 5 bases and J by 0 bases, with 17 bases between them. The CDR3, as DNA: TGTGCCAGCAGTCCACCTCAGGGGACCTACTCCTACGAGCAGTACTTC. Amino acid sequence: CASSPPQGTYSYEQYF.

The chain combines TRBV19 with TRBJ2-1; D gene uncertain. Germline CDR1 LNHDA, CDR2 SQIVND (reference sequence). Between the trimmed V and J ends, which lost 3 bases and 5 bases, there was a span of 8 bases. The CDR3 has 13 residues. CDR3 sequence reads: CASSIVGDNEQFF. The CDR3, as DNA: TGTGCCAGTAGTATCGTCGGTGACAATGAGCAGTTCTTC. Looking up the rest from reference TRBV19 and TRBJ2-1 gives the full variable domain: DGGITQSPKYLFRKEGQNVTLSCEQNLNHDAMYWYRQDPGQGLRLIYYSQIVNDFQKGDIAEGYSVSREKKESFPLTVTSAQKNPTAFYLCASSIVGDNEQFFGPGTRLTVL.

J is TRBJ2-2 and V is TRBV5-1, with 10 bases lining up with TRBD2. Germline V gives CDR1 SGHRS, CDR2 YFSETQ. The CDR3 runs to 17 residues. The V gene end was trimmed by 4 bases and the J gene end by 0 bases; junction bases not matched to a gene: 6. The CDR3 loop is CASSVLAGLTNTGELFF. CDR3 in DNA: TGCGCCAGCAGCGTACTAGCGGGGCTCACGAACACCGGGGAGCTGTTTTTT.

This sequence joins TRBV7-2 and TRBJ1-1; unclear D gene. Trimming pared 0 bases from V and 4 bases from J, leaving 6 bases between. CDR1 SGHTA and CDR2 FQGNSA come from the germline V gene. The CDR3 totals 13 residues. The CDR3 DNA reads TGTGCCAGCAGCTTAGCCAGCGGCACTGAAGCTTTCTTT. This codes for CASSLASGTEAFF.

The chain combines TRBV7-2 with TRBJ2-5, with 7 nucleotides matching TRBD2. The V and J ends lost 1 base and 7 bases, in that order; junction bases with no gene match: 9. Germline CDR1 SGHTA, CDR2 FQGNSA. This CDR3 is built from 15 residues. The DNA for the CDR3 is TGTGCCAGCAGCTTAGTCGGCGGGAGTAGAGTGACCCAGTACTTC. It encodes CASSLVGGSRVTQYF.

This clone is a singleton in its sample. The rearrangement uses TRBV3-1 (or the pseudogene TRBV3-2) and TRBJ2-5; 9 bases are a match to TRBD1. The CDR3 loop spans 16 amino acids. J was trimmed by 5 bases and V by 4 bases; bases with no gene match: 11. Germline V gives CDR1 LGHDT, CDR2 YNNKEL (reference sequence). In nucleotides, the CDR3 is TGTGCCAGCAGCCCTTATTCGACAGGGGGGAGGGAGACCCAGTACTTC. Its translation: CASSPYSTGGRETQYF.

The J gene is TRBJ2-5, the V gene TRBV7-3; 12 bases agree with TRBD1. The CDR3 has 16 amino acids. The V segment lost 1 base and the J segment 5 bases; nucleotides outside the gene matches: 5. Germline assignment: CDR1 SGHTA and CDR2 FQGTGA. The CDR3 is CASSLRGQGAWETQYF. The CDR3 nucleotides are TGTGCCAGCAGCTTAAGGGGACAGGGGGCTTGGGAGACCCAGTACTTC.

The rearrangement joins TRBV18 to TRBJ2-1; tentative D call: TRBD2 (5 bases). This CDR3 comprises 17 residues. Looked up from germline, CDR1 is KGHSH and CDR2 is LQKENI. Trimming left V 2 bases short and J 4 bases short, with 18 bases between. CDR3 sequence: CASSPTGDSTAYNEQFF. In DNA form, the CDR3 reads TGTGCCAGCTCACCAACCGGGGATAGCACCGCTTACAATGAGCAGTTCTTC.

In regard to this clone: At one end, the junction sequence differs from germline, possibly due to a read error. The rearrangement links TRBV28 to TRBJ2-7; 9 nucleotides match TRBD1. CDR3 length equals 13 residues. CDR1 and CDR2 from the germline V gene are MDHEN and SYDVKM. DNA for the CDR3: TGTGCCAGCAGTTTATACAGGGGGCTAAACGGTGCGTTC. It encodes CASSLYRGLNGAF.

The chain carries TRBV3-1 (or the pseudogene TRBV3-2) and TRBJ1-3, with D hard to call. Trimming cost V 4 bases and J 2 bases, with 9 bases left between them. The CDR3 is made up of 14 amino acids. Per the germline V gene, CDR1 is LGHDT and CDR2 is YNNKEL (reference sequence). The CDR3 protein is CASSLAGTGNTIYF. The CDR3 nucleotides read TGTGCCAGCAGCCTCGCGGGAACTGGAAACACCATATATTTT.

This clone was detected only a few times. The chain combines TRBV18 with TRBJ1-5; D not certain. The CDR3 has 15 amino acids. Looked up from germline, CDR1 is KGHSH and CDR2 is LQKENI. V was shortened by 3 bases and J by 0 bases, with 9 bases between the two germline ends. CDR3 DNA sequence: TGTGCCAGCTCACCTGAGGCCGTTAGCAATCAGCCCCAGCATTTT. Encoded protein: CASSPEAVSNQPQHF.

The chain joins TRBV23-1 to TRBJ2-7, with D possibly being TRBD2 (6 bases). TRBV23-1 is an open reading frame whose function is uncertain. This CDR3 has 13 amino acids. Trimming left V 3 bases short and J 6 bases short, with 12 bases between. CDR3 amino acids: CASSHPEGFEQYF. CDR3 nucleotides: TGCGCCAGCAGTCACCCGGAGGGTTTCGAGCAGTACTTC.

The chain combines TRBV5-4 with TRBJ2-3, with D unresolved. From germline, CDR1 is SGHNT and CDR2 YYREEE (reference sequence). Trimming stripped 0 bases from V and 5 bases from J, with 13 bases between. CDR3 length: 15 amino acids. Here the CDR3 DNA reads TGTGCCAGCAGCTTGGACCAAAGAGGAATAGATACGCAGTATTTT. Protein: CASSLDQRGIDTQYF.

The chain has TRBV13 and TRBJ1-2; D may be TRBD1 (6 bases). This CDR3 region has 15 residues. Trimming cost V 4 bases and J 4 bases, with 16 bases left between them. Looked up from germline, CDR1 is PRHDT and CDR2 is FYEKMQ (reference sequence). In DNA, the CDR3 is TGTGCCAGCAGCTCAAGTACTCAGGGGTTCTATGGCTACACCTTC. It encodes CASSSSTQGFYGYTF.

The CDR3 is CAWELAGGWELFF. The DNA of the CDR3 is TGTGCCTGGGAACTAGCGGGAGGATGGGAGCTGTTTTTT. V usage is TRBV30 and J usage is TRBJ2-2; 12 bases fit TRBD2. Germline values: CDR1 GTSNPN, CDR2 SVGIG (reference sequence). CDR3 length: 13 residues. After removal of 5 bases from V and 9 bases from J, the junction contained 4 bases not matched to a gene.

V usage is TRBV7-9 and J usage is TRBJ1-2; the match to TRBD1 covers 8 bases. The CDR3 runs to 14 residues. Germline V CDR1 and CDR2: SEHNR, FQNEAQ (reference sequence). Unmatched junction bases numbered 10, after V lost 5 bases and J lost 8 bases. CDR3 loop: CASSKQDRVGGYTF. As DNA, the CDR3 is TGTGCCAGCAGCAAACAGGACAGGGTGGGCGGCTACACCTTC.

This rearrangement joins TRBV6-6 to TRBJ2-1, with 10 bases fitting TRBD2. CDR1 is MNHNY and CDR2 is SVGAGI in the germline V gene (reference sequence). CDR3 size: 17 residues. J lost 0 bases, V lost 5 bases, and 7 bases had no gene match. In DNA form, the CDR3 reads TGTGCCAGCAGTCTCCAACTAGCGGGGAGCTCCTACAATGAGCAGTTCTTC. Encoded protein: CASSLQLAGSSYNEQFF.

The V call is TRBV28, the J call TRBJ2-2; 10 nucleotides line up with TRBD2. This CDR3 is 16 amino acids long. V lost 2 bases and J lost 6; bases outside the gene matches: 6. The germline CDR1 and CDR2 sequences are MDHEN and SYDVKM. This CDR3 reads CASSLISGRAPGELFF. DNA of the CDR3: TGTGCCAGCAGTTTAATCAGCGGGAGGGCCCCCGGGGAGCTGTTTTTT.